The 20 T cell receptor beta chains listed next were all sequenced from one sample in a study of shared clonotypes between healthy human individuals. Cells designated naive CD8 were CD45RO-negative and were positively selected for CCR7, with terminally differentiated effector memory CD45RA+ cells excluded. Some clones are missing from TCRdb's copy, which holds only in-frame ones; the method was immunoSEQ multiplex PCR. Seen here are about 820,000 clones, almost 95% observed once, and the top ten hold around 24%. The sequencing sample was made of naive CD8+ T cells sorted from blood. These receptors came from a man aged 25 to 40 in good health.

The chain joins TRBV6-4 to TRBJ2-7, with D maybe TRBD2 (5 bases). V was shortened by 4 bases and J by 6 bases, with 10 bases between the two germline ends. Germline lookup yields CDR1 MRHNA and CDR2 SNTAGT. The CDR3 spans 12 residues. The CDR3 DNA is TGTGCCAGCAGTGCCCAGCGGTTCGAGCAGTACTTC. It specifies CASSAQRFEQYF.

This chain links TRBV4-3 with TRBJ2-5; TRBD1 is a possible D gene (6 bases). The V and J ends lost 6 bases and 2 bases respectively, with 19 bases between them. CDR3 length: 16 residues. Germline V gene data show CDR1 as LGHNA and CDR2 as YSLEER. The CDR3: CASSGRQASRQETQYF. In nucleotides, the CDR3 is TGCGCCAGCAGTGGCAGACAGGCCTCGCGGCAAGAGACCCAGTACTTC.

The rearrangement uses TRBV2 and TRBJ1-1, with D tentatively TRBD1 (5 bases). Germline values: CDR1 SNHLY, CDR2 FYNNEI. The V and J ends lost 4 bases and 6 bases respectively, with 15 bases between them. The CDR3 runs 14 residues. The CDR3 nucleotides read TGTGCCAGCAGTGGCGGGACCGTGGGGGCTGAAGCTTTCTTT. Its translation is CASSGGTVGAEAFF.

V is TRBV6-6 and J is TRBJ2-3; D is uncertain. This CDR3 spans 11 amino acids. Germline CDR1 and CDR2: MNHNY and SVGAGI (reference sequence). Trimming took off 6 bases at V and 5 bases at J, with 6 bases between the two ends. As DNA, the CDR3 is TGTGCCAGCAGCCACGGAGATACGCAGTATTTT. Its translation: CASSHGDTQYF.

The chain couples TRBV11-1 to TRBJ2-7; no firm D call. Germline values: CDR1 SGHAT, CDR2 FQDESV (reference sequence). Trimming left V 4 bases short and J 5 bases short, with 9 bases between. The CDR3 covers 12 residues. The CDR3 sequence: CASSSPVDEQYF. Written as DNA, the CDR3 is TGTGCCAGCAGCTCCCCAGTAGACGAGCAGTACTTC.

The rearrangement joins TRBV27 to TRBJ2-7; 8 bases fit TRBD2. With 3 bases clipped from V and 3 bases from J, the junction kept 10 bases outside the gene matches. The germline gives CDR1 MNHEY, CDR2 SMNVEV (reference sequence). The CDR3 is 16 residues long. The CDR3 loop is CASSLTGLGGLYEQYF. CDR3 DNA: TGTGCCAGCAGTTTGACGGGACTAGGAGGGCTCTACGAGCAGTACTTC.

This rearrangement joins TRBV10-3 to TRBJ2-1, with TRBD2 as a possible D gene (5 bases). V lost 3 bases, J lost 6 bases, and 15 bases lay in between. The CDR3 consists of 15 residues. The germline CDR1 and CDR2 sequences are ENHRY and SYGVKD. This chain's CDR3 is CAISEYRGRLNEQFF. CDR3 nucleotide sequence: TGTGCCATCAGTGAATACCGGGGTAGACTCAATGAGCAGTTCTTC.

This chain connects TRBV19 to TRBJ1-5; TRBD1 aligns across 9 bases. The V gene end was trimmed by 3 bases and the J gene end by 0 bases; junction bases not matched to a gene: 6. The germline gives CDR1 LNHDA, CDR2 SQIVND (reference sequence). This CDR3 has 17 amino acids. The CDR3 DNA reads TGTGCCAGTAGTATCCCGGGGACAGGGTATAGCAATCAGCCCCAGCATTTT. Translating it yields CASSIPGTGYSNQPQHF.

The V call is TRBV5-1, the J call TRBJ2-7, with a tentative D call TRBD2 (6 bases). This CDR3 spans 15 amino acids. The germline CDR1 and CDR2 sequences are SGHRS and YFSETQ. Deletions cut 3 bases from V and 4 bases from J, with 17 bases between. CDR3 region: CASSSEGSGPYEQYF. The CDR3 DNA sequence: TGCGCCAGCAGCTCCGAGGGTAGCGGTCCTTACGAGCAGTACTTC. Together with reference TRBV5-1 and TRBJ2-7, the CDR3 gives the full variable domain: KAGVTQTPRYLIKTRGQQVTLSCSPISGHRSVSWYQQTPGQGLQFLFEYFSETQRNKGNFPGRFSGRQFSNSRSEMNVSTLELGDSALYLCASSSEGSGPYEQYFGPGTRLTVT.

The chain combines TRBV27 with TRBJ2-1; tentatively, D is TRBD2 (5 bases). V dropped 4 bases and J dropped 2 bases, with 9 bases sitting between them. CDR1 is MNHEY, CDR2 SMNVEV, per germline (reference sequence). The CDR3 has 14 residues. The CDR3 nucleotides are TGTGCCAGCAGTTCCCTGGAGGCCTACAATGAGCAGTTCTTC. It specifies CASSSLEAYNEQFF.

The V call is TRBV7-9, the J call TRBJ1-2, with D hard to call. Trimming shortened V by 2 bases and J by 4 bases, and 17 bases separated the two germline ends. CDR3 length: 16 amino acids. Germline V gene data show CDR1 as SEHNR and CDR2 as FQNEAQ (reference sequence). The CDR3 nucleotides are TGTGCCAGCAGCTTACTCTTACCGGGGTTTCGCTATGGCTACACCTTC. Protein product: CASSLLLPGFRYGYTF.

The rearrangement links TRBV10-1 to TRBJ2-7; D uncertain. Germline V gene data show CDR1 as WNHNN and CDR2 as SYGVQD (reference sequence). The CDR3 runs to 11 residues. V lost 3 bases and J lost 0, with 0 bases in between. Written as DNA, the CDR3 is TGCGCCAGCAGTGACTCCTACGAGCAGTACTTC. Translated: CASSDSYEQYF.

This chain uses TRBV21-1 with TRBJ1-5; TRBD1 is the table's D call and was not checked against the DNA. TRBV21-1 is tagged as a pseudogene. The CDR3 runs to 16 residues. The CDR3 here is CASSKEVRQGFQPQHF. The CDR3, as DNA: TGTGCCAGCAGCAAAGAAGTACGGCAGGGGTTTCAGCCCCAGCATTTT.

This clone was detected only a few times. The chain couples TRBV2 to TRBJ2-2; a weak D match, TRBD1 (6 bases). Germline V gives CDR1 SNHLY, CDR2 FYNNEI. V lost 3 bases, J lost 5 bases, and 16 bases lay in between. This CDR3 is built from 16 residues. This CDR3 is CASSDEGVILTGELFF. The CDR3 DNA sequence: TGTGCCAGCAGTGATGAGGGGGTCATACTAACCGGGGAGCTGTTTTTT.

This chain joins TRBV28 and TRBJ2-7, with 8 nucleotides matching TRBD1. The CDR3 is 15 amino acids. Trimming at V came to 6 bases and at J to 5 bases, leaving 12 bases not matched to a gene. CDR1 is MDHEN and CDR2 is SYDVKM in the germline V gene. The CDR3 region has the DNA TGTGCCAGCAGATCATCCCGGACAGGGATCCACGAGCAGTACTTC. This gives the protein CASRSSRTGIHEQYF.

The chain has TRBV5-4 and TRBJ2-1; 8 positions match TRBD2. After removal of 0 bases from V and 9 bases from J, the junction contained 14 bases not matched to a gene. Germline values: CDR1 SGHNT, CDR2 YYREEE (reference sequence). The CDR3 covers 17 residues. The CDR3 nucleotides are TGTGCCAGCAGCTTGGGGGTAAAGGCGGGAGGAATTGGTGAGCAGTTCTTC. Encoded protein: CASSLGVKAGGIGEQFF.

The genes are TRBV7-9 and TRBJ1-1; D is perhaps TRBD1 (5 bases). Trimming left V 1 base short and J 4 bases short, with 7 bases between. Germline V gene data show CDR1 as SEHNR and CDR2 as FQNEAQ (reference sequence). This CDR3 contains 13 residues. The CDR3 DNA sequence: TGTGCCAGCAGCTTAGAGGACATCACTGAAGCTTTCTTT. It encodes CASSLEDITEAFF.

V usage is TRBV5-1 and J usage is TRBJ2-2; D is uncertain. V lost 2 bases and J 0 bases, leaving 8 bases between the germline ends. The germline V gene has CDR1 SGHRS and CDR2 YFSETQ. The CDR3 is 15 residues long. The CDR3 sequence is CASSLRASNTGELFF. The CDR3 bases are TGCGCCAGCAGCTTACGAGCGTCGAACACCGGGGAGCTGTTTTTT. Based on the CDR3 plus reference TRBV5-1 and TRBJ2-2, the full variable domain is KAGVTQTPRYLIKTRGQQVTLSCSPISGHRSVSWYQQTPGQGLQFLFEYFSETQRNKGNFPGRFSGRQFSNSRSEMNVSTLELGDSALYLCASSLRASNTGELFFGEGSRLTVL.

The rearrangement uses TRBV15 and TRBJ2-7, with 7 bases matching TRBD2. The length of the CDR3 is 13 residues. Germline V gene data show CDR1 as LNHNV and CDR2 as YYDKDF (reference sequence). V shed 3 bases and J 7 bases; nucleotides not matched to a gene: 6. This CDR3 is CATSRTGAGEQYF. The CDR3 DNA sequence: TGTGCCACCAGCAGGACGGGAGCGGGGGAGCAGTACTTC.

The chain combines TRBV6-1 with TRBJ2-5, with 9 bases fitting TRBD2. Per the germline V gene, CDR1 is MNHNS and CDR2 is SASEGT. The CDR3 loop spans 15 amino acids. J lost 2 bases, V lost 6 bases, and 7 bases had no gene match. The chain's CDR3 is CASSVTSGEQETQYF. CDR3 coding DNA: TGTGCCAGCAGCGTGACTAGCGGAGAACAAGAGACCCAGTACTTC.